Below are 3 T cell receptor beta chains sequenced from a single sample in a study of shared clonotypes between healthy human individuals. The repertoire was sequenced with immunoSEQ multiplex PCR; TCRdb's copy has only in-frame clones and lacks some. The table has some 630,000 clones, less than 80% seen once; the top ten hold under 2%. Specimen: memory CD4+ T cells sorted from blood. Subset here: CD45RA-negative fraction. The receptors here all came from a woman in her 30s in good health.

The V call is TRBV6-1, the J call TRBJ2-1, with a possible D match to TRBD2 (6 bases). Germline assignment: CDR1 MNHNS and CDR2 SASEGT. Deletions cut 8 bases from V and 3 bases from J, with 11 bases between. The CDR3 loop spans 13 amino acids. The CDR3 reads CASGTFDYNEQFF. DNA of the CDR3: TGTGCCAGCGGGACTTTTGACTACAATGAGCAGTTCTTC.

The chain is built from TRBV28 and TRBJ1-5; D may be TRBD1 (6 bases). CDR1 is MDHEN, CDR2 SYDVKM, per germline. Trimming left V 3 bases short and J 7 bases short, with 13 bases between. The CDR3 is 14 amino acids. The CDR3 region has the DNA TGTGCCAGCAGTTTGCCGGGGGCATGGCAGCCCCAGCATTTT. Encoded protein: CASSLPGAWQPQHF.

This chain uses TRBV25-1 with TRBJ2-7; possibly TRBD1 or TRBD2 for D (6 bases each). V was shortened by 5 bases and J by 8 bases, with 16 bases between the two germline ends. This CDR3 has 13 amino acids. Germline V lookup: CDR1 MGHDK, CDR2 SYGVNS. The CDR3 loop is CASSSRDGGKQYF. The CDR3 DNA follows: TGTGCCAGCAGTTCCCGGGACGGGGGCAAGCAGTACTTC.